A single sample is the source of the 8 T cell receptor beta chains below, sequenced in a study of T cells in Graves' hyperthyroidism and ophthalmopathy. RNA transcripts yielded amplified TCR beta CDR3 regions. Primed by the HTBI set, a first-round RT-PCR was run on the TCR CDR3. MiXCR, run by TCRdb on the multiplex PCR reads, gives a single entry per CDR3 protein. The sample has approximately 400,000 distinct CDR3 sequences; around 14% are singletons. Sequencing input: blood. These receptors were collected from a young woman with Graves' hyperthyroidism.

The CDR3 DNA reads TGTGCCAGCTTCCTGGGCAGGAAGGGCACTGAAGCTTTCTTT. Translating it yields CASFLGRKGTEAFF. This chain links TRBV6-1 with TRBJ1-1, with D uncertain. In germline, CDR1 is MNHNS, CDR2 SASEGT. The CDR3 is made up of 14 amino acids. V was cut by 8 bases and J by 4 bases, with 17 bases left in between.

This clonotype came up many times. The genes are TRBV6-1 and TRBJ2-6, with 10 bases identical to TRBD1. This CDR3 has 17 residues. Germline V gene sequence: CDR1 MNHNS, CDR2 SASEGT. The J segment lost 1 base and the V segment lost 7 bases, leaving 7 bases of the junction unmatched. The CDR3 here is CASNSGTGVSGANVLTF. The CDR3 DNA reads TGTGCCAGCAACTCCGGGACAGGGGTTTCTGGGGCCAACGTCCTGACTTTC.

Comment on this clonotype: A much larger clone is a single base away; this may be a read error. The rearrangement uses TRBV20-1 and TRBJ1-1; TRBD1 matches 9 bases. CDR3 length: 14 residues. Per germline, CDR1 DFQATT and CDR2 SNEGSKA (reference sequence). Trimming at V came to 2 bases and at J to 3 bases, leaving 4 bases not matched to a gene. The CDR3 DNA follows: TGCAGTGCTAGATCCGGGACAGGGCACACTGAAGCTTTCTTT. Its protein product is CSARSGTGHTEAFF.

With respect to this clonotype: A much larger clone lies a single base off, so this may be a read error. The CDR3 does not close with the conserved phenylalanine or tryptophan, likely indicating a read error. The chain recombines TRBV7-9 with TRBJ1-1; D is unresolved. The CDR3 consists of 14 residues. Germline V CDR1 and CDR2: SEHNR, FQNEAQ (reference sequence). Trimming took off 4 bases at V and 4 bases at J, with 13 bases between the two ends. The CDR3 DNA sequence: TGTGCCAGCAGCTCGGGATCAGGCGGCACTGAAGCTTTCCTT. This translates into CASSSGSGGTEAFL.

The chain recombines TRBV19 with TRBJ2-6; 8 nucleotides line up with TRBD1. The germline gives CDR1 LNHDA, CDR2 SQIVND (reference sequence). CDR3 length: 16 amino acids. With V trimmed by 7 bases and J by 0 bases, 5 bases remained unmatched. The CDR3 loop reads CASTGQAFSGANVLTF. CDR3 DNA: TGTGCCAGTACGGGACAGGCTTTCTCTGGGGCCAACGTCCTGACTTTC.

The chain is built from TRBV28 and TRBJ1-4; the D is unclear. Trimming shortened V by 4 bases and J by 5 bases, and 11 bases separated the two germline ends. Germline V gene data show CDR1 as MDHEN and CDR2 as SYDVKM. The CDR3 is 14 amino acids. CDR3 loop: CASSSWVGNEKLFF. The CDR3 nucleotides are TGTGCCAGCAGTTCCTGGGTTGGAAATGAAAAACTGTTTTTT.

This clonotype has a handful of counts. The chain carries TRBV3-1 and TRBJ2-7; D gene ambiguous. CDR3 length: 13 amino acids. The germline V and J ends were trimmed by 2 bases and 6 bases, with 11 bases remaining between them. Looked up from germline, CDR1 is LGHDT and CDR2 is YNNKEL (reference sequence). The CDR3 DNA is TGTGCCAGCAGCCAACCAGGAGCCTGCGAGCAGTACTTC. The encoded protein is CASSQPGACEQYF.

This clonotype has ten or more counts. This chain connects TRBV11-3 to TRBJ2-5; TRBD2 matches at 7 bases. The CDR3 length is 17 residues. The V gene end was trimmed by 5 bases and the J gene end by 1 base; junction bases not matched to a gene: 13. CDR1 is SGHNT and CDR2 is YENEEA in the germline V gene. The CDR3 sequence is CASSTTSSGTFQETQYF. CDR3 in DNA: TGTGCCAGCAGCACCACTTCTAGCGGTACATTCCAAGAGACCCAGTACTTC.